The clone carrying this T cell receptor (beta chain) was counted a few times. Its antigen is not identified. The sample originates from a study of T-cell reconstitution after alpha-beta-depleted transplantation in children. The study, taken as a whole, reports: After transplant, high TCRbeta diversity at day 60 in some patients arose from surviving recipient T cells and thymic progenitors. T-cell numbers and diversity one year post-transplant derived largely from freshly generated T cells. Several hundred rapidly expanded clones from non-depleted graft cells reportedly supplied alpha-beta T cells about two months post-transplant.

Researchers prepared the TCRbeta library using unique molecular identifiers, the study reports. Each CDR3 protein is one row after TCRdb ran MiXCR on the PCR reads. The sample records hundreds of thousands of distinct CDR3 sequences, around 13% being singletons. The clonotype originates from a girl between 2 and 10 years old with congenital amegakaryocytic thrombocytopenia, due to receive a stem cell transplant. Source: PBMCs, taken before TCRalphabeta/CD19-depleted stem cell transplant.

CDR3 protein: CASSLETGTGETQYF. CDR3 bases: TGCGCCAGCAGCTTGGAGACAGGTACCGGAGAGACCCAGTACTTC. This sequence joins TRBV5-1 and TRBJ2-5; TRBD1 might be the D (6 bases). V lost 0 bases and J lost 4, with 13 bases in between. Germline CDR1 and CDR2: SGHRS and YFSETQ. The CDR3 sequence is 15 residues long.